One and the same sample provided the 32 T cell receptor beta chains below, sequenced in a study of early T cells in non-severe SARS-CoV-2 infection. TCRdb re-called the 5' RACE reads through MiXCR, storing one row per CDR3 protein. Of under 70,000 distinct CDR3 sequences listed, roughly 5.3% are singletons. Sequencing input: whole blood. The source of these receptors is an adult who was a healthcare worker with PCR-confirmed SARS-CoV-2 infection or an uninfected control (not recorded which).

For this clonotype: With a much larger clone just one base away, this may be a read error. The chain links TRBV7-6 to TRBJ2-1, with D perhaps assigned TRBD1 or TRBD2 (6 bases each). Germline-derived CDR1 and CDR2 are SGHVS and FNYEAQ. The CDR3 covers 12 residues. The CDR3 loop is CTSRGGNNEQFF. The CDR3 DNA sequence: TGTACCAGCAGAGGGGGGAACAATGAGCAGTTCTTC.

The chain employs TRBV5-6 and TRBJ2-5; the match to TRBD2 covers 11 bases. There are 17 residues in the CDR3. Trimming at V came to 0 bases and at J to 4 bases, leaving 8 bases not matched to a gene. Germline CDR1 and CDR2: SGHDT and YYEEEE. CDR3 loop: CASSLVLAGGSRETQYF. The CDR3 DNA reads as TGTGCCAGCAGCTTGGTCCTAGCGGGGGGCTCCCGAGAGACCCAGTACTTC.

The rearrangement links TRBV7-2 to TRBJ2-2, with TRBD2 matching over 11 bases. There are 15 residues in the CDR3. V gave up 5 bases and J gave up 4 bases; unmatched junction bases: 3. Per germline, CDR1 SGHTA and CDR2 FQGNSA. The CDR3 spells CASSTSGRVTGELFF. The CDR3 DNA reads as TGTGCCAGCAGCACTAGCGGGAGAGTCACCGGGGAGCTGTTTTTT. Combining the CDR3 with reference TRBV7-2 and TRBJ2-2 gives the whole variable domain GAGVSQSPSNKVTEKGKDVELRCDPISGHTALYWYRQSLGQGLEFLIYFQGNSAPDKSGLPSDRFSAERTGGSVSTLTIQRTQQEDSAVYLCASSTSGRVTGELFFGEGSRLTVL.

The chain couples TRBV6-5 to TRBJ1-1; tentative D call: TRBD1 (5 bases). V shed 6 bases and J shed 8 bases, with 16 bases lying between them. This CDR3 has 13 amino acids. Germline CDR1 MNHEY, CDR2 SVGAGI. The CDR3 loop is CASRRQSSGEAFF. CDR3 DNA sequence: TGTGCCAGCAGAAGACAGAGCTCAGGGGAAGCTTTCTTT.

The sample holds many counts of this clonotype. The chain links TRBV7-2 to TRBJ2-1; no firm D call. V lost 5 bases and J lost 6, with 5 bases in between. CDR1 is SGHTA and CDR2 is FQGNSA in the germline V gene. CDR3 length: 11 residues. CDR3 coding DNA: TGTGCCAGCAGCAGTTTCAATGAGCAGTTCTTC. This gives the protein CASSSFNEQFF.

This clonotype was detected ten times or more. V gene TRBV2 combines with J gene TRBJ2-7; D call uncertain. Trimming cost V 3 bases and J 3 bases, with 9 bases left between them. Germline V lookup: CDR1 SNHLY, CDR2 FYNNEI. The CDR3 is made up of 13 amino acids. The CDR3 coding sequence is TGTGCCAGCAGTGATGGTCCTCTCTACGAGCAGTACTTC. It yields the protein CASSDGPLYEQYF.

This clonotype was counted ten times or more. CDR3 nucleotides: TGTGCCAGCAGTGAAGATAGCGGGACATACAATGAGCAGTTCTTC. Translated: CASSEDSGTYNEQFF. This chain connects TRBV6-1 to TRBJ2-1, with 8 nucleotides matching TRBD2. Looked up from germline, CDR1 is MNHNS and CDR2 is SASEGT. J was trimmed by 4 bases and V by 1 base; bases with no gene match: 3. There are 15 residues in the CDR3.

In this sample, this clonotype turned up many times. CDR3 DNA: TGTGCCAGCGGTCCCATGGGCTCCGAGGGTGGGCAGTACTTC. Amino acids: CASGPMGSEGGQYF. The genes are TRBV12-3 or TRBV12-4 and TRBJ2-4; D possibly corresponds to TRBD2 (5 bases). CDR3 length: 14 residues. Trimming removed 8 bases at V and 13 bases at J, with 24 bases between.

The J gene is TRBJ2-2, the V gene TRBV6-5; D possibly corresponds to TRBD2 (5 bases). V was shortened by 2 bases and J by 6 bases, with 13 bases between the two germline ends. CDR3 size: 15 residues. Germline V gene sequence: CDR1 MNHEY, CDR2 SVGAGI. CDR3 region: CASSYVGDSSGELFF. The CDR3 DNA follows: TGTGCCAGCAGTTACGTCGGGGATAGCTCCGGGGAGCTGTTTTTT.

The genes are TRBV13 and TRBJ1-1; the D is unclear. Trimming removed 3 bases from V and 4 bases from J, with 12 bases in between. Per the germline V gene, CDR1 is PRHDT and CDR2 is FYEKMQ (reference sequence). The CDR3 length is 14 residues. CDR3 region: CASSLVRKGTEAFF. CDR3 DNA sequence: TGTGCCAGCAGCTTGGTCAGGAAAGGCACTGAAGCTTTCTTT.

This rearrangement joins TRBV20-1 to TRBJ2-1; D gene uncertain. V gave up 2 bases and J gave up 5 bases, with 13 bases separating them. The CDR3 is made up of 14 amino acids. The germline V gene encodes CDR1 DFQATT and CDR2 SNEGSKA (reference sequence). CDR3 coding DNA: TGCAGTGCTAGATATATTCCTAGGAACAATGAGCAGTTCTTC. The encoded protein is CSARYIPRNNEQFF.

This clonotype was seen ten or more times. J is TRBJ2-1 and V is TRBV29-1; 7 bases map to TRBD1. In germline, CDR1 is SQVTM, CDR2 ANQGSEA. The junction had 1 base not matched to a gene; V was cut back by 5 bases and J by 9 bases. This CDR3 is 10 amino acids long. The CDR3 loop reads CSVRQGEQFF. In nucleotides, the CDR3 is TGCAGCGTTCGACAGGGTGAGCAGTTCTTC.

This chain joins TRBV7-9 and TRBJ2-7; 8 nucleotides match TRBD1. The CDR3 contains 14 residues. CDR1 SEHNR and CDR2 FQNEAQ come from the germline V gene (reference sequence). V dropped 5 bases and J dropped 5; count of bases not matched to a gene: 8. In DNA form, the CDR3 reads TGTGCCAGCAGCCCTTCGACAGGGGTCCACGAGCAGTACTTC. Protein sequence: CASSPSTGVHEQYF.

CDR3 sequence reads: CASSEGRPTDTQYF. The CDR3 DNA is TGTGCCAGCAGTGAGGGGAGGCCGACAGATACGCAGTATTTT. The chain uses TRBV6-1 and TRBJ2-3; D perhaps matches TRBD2 (6 bases). V lost 3 bases and J 3 bases, leaving 10 bases between the germline ends. The CDR3 runs 14 residues. CDR1 and CDR2 from the germline V gene are MNHNS and SASEGT.

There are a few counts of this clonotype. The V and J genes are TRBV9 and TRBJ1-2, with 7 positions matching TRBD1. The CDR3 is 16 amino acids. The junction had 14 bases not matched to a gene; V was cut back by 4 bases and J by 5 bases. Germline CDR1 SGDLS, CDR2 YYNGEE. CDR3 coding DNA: TGTGCCAGCAGCTACATGGGGACAGCCAATGATTATGGCTACACCTTC. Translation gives CASSYMGTANDYGYTF.

CDR3 coding DNA: TGTGCCAGCTCACCGAGGGGGGGCGCTTCGGAGCCCCAGCATTTT. It encodes CASSPRGGASEPQHF. V and J are TRBV18 and TRBJ1-5, with D possibly matching TRBD1 (6 bases). The ends were cut back, 3 bases at V and 8 bases at J, with 17 bases in the middle. The CDR3 runs to 15 residues. The germline V gene has CDR1 KGHSH and CDR2 LQKENI.

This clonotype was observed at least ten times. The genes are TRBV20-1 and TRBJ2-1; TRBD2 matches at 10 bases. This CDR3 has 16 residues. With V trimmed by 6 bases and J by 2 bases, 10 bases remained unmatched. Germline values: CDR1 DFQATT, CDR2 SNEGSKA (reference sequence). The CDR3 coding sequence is TGCAGTGCCAGATCGCTAGCGGGAGTTACCTACAATGAGCAGTTCTTC. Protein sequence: CSARSLAGVTYNEQFF.

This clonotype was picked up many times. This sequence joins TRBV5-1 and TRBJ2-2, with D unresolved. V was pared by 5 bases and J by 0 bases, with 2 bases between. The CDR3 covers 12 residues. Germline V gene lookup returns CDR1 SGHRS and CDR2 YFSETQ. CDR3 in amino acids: CASRPNTGELFF. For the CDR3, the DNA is TGCGCCAGCAGACCGAACACCGGGGAGCTGTTTTTT.

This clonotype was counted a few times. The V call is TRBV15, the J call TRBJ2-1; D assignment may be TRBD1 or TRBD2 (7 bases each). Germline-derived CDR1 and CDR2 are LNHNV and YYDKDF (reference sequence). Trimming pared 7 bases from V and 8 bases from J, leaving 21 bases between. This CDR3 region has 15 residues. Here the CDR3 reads CATTPGAGGGDEQFF. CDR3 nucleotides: TGTGCCACCACCCCGGGAGCAGGGGGGGGAGATGAGCAGTTCTTC.

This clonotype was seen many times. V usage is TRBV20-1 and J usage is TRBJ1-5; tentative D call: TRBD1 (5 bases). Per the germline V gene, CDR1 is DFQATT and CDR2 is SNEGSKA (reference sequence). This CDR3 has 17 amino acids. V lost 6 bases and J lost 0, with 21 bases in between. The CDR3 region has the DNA TGCAGTGCCGGTCGACTCGGGACCGGCGATAGCAATCAGCCCCAGCATTTT. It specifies CSAGRLGTGDSNQPQHF.

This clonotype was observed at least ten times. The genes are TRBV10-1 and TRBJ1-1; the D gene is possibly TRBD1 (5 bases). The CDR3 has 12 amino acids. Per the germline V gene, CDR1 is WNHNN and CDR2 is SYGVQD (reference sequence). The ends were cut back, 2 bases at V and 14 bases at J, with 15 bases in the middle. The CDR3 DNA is TGCGCCAGCAGTGAGAGCCACCGGGACCTCTTCTTT. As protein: CASSESHRDLFF.

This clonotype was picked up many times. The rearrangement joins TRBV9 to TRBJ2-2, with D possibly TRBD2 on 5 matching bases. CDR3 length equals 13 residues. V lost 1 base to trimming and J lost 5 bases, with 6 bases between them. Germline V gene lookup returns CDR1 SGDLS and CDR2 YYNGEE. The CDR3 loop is CASSVTRTGELFF. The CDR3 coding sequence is TGTGCCAGCAGCGTAACTAGGACCGGGGAGCTGTTTTTT.

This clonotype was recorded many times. The CDR3 DNA reads as TGTGCCAGCAGCCCTCCGGGCCTAAGGGAGACCCAGTACTTC. Amino acid sequence: CASSPPGLRETQYF. The V and J genes are TRBV7-6 and TRBJ2-5; no definite D call. Germline V CDR1 and CDR2: SGHVS, FNYEAQ. The CDR3 sequence is 14 residues long. V gave up 5 bases and J gave up 5 bases, with 15 bases separating them.

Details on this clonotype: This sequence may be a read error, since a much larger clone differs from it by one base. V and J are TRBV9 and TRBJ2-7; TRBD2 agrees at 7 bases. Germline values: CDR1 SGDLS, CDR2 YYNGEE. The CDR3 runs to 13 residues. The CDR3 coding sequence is TGTGCCAGCAGCATCGGGACTAACTACGAGCGGTACTTC. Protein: CASSIGTNYERYF.

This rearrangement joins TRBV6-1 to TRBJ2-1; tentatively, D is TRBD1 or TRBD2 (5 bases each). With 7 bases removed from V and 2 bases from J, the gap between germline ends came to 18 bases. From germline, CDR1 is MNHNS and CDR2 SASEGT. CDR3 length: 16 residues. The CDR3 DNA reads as TGTGCCAGCACCAAAACGGGGCAGGGCCCCTACAATGAGCAGTTCTTC. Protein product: CASTKTGQGPYNEQFF.

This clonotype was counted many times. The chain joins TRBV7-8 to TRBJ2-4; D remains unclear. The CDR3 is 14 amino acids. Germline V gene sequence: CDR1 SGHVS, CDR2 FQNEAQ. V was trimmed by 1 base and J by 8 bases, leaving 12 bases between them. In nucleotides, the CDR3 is TGTGCCAGCAGCTTAGGGGCTTTGTGGGACATTCAGTACTTC. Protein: CASSLGALWDIQYF.

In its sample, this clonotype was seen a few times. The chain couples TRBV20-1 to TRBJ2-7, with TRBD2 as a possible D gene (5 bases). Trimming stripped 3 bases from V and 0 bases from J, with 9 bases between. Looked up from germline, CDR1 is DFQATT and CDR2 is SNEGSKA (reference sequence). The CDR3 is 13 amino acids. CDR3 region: CSASSAVSYEQYF. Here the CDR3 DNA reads TGCAGTGCTAGCTCAGCGGTCTCCTACGAGCAGTACTTC.

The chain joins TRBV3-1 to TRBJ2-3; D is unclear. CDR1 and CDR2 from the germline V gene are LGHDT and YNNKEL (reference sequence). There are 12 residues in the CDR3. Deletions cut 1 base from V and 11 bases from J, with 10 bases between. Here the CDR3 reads CASSQAALRQYF. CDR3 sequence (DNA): TGTGCCAGCAGCCAAGCGGCACTACGGCAGTATTTT.

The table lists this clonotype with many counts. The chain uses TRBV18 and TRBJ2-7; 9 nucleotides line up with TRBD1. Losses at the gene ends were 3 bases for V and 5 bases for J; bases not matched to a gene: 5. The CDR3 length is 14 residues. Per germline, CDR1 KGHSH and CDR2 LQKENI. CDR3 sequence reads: CASSPIGQGNEQYF. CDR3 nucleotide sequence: TGTGCCAGCTCACCGATCGGACAGGGGAACGAGCAGTACTTC.

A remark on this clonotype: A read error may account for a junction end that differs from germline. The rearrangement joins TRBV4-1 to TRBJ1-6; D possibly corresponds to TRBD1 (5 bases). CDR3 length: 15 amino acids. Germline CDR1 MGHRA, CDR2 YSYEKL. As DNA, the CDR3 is TGCGCCAACAGGCCGGCGGGAGGGAATAATTCACCCCTCAACTTT. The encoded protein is CANRPAGGNNSPLNF.

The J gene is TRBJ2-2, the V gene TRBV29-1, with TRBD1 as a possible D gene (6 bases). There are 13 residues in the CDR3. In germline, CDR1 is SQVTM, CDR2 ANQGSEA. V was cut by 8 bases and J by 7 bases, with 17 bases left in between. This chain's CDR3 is CSFTGFSGGELFF. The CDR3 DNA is TGCAGCTTCACAGGGTTTAGTGGCGGGGAGCTGTTTTTT.

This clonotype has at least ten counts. In DNA, the CDR3 is TGTGCCAGCCAGGCAACTGACTTTATGAACACTGAAGCTTTCTTT. The encoded protein is CASQATDFMNTEAFF. The chain combines TRBV6-5 with TRBJ1-1; D gene ambiguous. Looked up from germline, CDR1 is MNHEY and CDR2 is SVGAGI. There are 15 residues in the CDR3. The V end lost 8 bases, the J end lost 0 bases, and 16 bases lay between the germline ends.